This TCR beta chain was profiled in a study of radiation and T cells in renal cell carcinoma. V dropped 2 bases and J dropped 4 bases, with 17 bases sitting between them. The CDR3 consists of 16 residues. Per the germline V gene, CDR1 is LNHDA and CDR2 is SQIVND (reference sequence). Sequenced by immunoSEQ multiplex PCR; TCRdb stores in-frame clones only, minus some. The sample includes 150,000 or so clones, about 88% of them seen just once. As for time point: baseline pretreatment blood. The sample's treatment: 15 Gy SBRT to primary tumor, nephrectomy 4 weeks later. After SBRT, blood was collected at 2 and 4 weeks, plus baseline.

The sequence was collected from a woman aged 45-65 years with renal cell carcinoma. This material consisted of blood, taken from a patient whose treatment included radiotherapy and nephrectomy. The rearrangement joins TRBV19 to TRBJ1-2; D may be TRBD1 (6 bases). The CDR3 sequence: CASSIMAGARGYGYTF. Here the CDR3 DNA reads TGTGCCAGTAGTATAATGGCAGGGGCCCGGGGCTATGGCTACACCTTC.